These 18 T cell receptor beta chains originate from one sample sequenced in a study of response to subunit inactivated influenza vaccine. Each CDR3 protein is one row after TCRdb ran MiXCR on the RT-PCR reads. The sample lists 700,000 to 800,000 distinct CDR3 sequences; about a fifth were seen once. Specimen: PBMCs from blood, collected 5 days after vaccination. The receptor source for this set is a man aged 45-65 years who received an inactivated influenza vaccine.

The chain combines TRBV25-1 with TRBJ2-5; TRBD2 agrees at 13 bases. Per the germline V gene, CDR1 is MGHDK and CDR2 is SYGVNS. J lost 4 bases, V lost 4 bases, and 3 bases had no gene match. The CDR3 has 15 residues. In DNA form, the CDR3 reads TGTGCCAGCAGTGCGCGGACTAGCGGGAGAGAGACCCAGTACTTC. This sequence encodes CASSARTSGRETQYF.

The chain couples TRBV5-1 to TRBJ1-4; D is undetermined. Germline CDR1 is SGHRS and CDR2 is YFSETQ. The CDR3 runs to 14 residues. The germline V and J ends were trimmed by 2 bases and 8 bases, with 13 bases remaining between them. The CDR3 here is CASSLGFGNEKLFF. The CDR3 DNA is TGCGCCAGCAGCTTAGGGTTCGGCAACGAAAAACTGTTTTTT.

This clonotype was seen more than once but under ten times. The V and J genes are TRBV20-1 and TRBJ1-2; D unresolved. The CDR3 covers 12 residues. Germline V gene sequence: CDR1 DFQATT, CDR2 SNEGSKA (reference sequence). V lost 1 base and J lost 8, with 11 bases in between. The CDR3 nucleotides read TGCAGTGCTAGAGGCCCAGTGGGGGGCTACACCTTC. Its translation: CSARGPVGGYTF.

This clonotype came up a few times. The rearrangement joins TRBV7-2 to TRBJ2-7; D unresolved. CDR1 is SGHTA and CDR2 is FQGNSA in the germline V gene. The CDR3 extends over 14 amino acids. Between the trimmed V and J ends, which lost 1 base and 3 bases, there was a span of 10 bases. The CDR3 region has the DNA TGTGCCAGCAGCTTAGGCGGAAAACTCTACGAGCAGTACTTC. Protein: CASSLGGKLYEQYF.

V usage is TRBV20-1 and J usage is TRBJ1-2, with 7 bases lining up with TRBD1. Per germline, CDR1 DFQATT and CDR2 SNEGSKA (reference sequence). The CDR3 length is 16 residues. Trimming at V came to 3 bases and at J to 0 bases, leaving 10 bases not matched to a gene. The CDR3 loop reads CSASPMDRLANYGYTF. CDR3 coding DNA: TGCAGTGCTAGCCCGATGGACAGGCTAGCTAACTATGGCTACACCTTC.

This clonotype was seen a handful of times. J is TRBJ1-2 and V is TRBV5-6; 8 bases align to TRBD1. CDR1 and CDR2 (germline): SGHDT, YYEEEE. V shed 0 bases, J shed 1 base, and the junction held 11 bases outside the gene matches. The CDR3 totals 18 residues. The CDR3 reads CASSLESFVGQGNYGYTF. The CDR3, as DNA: TGTGCCAGCAGCTTGGAATCGTTTGTCGGACAGGGTAACTATGGCTACACCTTC.

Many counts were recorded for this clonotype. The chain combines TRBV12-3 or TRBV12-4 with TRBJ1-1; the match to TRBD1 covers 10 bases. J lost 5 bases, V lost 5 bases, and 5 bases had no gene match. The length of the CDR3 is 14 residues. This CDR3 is CASSIGQGGTEAFF. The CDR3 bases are TGTGCCAGCAGTATTGGACAGGGGGGAACTGAAGCTTTCTTT.

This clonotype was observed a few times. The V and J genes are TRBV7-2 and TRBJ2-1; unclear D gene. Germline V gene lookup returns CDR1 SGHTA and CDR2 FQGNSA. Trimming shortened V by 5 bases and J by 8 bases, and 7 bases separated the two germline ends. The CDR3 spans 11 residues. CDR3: CASSGAYEQFF. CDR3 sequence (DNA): TGTGCCAGCAGCGGCGCGTATGAGCAGTTCTTC.

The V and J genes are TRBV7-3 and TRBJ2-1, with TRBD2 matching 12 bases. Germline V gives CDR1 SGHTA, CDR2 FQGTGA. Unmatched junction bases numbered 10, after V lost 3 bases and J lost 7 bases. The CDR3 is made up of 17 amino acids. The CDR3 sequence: CASSFSPSGRDGNEQFF. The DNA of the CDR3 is TGTGCCAGCAGCTTCTCCCCTAGCGGGAGGGATGGGAATGAGCAGTTCTTC. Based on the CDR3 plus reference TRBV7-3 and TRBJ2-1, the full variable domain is GAGVSQTPSNKVTEKGKYVELRCDPISGHTALYWYRQSLGQGPEFLIYFQGTGAADDSGLPNDRFFAVRPEGSVSTLKIQRTERGDSAVYLCASSFSPSGRDGNEQFFGPGTRLTVL.

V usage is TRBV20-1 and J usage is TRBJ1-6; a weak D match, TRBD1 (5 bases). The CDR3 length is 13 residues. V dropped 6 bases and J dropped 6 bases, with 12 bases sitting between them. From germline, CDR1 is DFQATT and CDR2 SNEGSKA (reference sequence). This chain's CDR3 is CSAESGGNSPLHF. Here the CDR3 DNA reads TGCAGTGCCGAGTCGGGGGGTAATTCACCCCTCCACTTT.

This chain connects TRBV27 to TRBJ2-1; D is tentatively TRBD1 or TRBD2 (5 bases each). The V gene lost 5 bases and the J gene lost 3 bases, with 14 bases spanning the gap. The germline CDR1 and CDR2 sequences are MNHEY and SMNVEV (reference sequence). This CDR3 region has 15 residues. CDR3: CASSVEGPSYNEQFF. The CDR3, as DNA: TGTGCCAGCAGTGTCGAGGGACCGAGCTACAATGAGCAGTTCTTC.

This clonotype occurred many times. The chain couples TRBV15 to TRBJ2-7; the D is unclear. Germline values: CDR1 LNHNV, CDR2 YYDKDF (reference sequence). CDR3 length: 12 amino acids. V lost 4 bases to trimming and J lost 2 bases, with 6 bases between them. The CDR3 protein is CATSTRPYEQYF. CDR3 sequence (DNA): TGTGCCACCAGCACCCGTCCCTACGAGCAGTACTTC.

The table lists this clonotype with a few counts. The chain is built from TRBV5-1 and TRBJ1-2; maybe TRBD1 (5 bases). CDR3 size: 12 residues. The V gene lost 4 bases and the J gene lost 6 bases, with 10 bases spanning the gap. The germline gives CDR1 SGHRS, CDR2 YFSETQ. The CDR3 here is CASSESGHGYTF. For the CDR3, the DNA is TGCGCCAGCAGCGAATCAGGGCATGGCTACACCTTC.

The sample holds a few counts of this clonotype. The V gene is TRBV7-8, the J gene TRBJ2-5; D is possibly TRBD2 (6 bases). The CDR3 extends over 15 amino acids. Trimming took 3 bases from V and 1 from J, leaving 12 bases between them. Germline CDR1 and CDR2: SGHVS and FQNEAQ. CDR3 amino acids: CASSLAGPSQETQYF. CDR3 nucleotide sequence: TGTGCCAGCAGCTTGGCGGGACCCTCCCAAGAGACCCAGTACTTC.

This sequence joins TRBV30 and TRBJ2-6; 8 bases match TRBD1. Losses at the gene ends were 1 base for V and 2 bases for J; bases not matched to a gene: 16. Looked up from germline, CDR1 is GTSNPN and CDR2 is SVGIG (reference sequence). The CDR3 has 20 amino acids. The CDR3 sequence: CAWSGEPRDRTSPGANVLTF. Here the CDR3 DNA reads TGTGCCTGGAGTGGCGAACCCCGGGACAGGACTTCTCCTGGGGCCAACGTCCTGACTTTC.

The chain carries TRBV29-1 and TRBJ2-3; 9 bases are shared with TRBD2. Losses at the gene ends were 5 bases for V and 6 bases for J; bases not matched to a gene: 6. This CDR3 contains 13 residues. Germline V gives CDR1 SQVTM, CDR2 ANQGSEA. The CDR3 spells CSVHSGSGDTQYF. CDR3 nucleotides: TGCAGCGTTCATAGCGGGAGTGGGGATACGCAGTATTTT.

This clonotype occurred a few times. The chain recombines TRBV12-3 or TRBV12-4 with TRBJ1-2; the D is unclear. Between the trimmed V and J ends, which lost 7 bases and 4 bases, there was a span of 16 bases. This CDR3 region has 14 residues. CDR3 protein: CASTPDRFLYGYTF. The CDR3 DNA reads TGTGCCAGCACCCCGGACCGCTTCCTCTATGGCTACACCTTC.

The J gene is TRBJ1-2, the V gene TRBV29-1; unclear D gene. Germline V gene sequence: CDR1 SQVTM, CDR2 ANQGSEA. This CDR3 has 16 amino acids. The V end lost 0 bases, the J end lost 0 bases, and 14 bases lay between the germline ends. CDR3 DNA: TGCAGCGTTGAAGAGGTGGTTGGAGCAGCTAACTATGGCTACACCTTC. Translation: CSVEEVVGAANYGYTF.